Listed below are T cell receptor beta chains from one sample, sequenced in a study of blood T cell repertoires in COVID-19. Clones were read by immunoSEQ multiplex PCR, and TCRdb kept only the in-frame ones, dropping some. In the table there are 85,000 to 90,000 clones, around 85% of which are singletons. Source material: peripheral blood. The receptors shown here come from a woman of 80 years or more with active or convalescent COVID-19. Each CDR3 is given with its conserved first and last residue. The D gene is left open where the match is weak. Clone sizes are given selectively: once, few, many, or a class where the clone is expanded.

>TRBV5-1|NA|TRBD1|TRBJ1-6
CASRPPGTGVSPLHF
TGCGCCAGCAGGCCCCCCGGGACAGGGGTCTCACCCCTCCACTTT
>TRBV28|NA|TRBD1|TRBJ2-2
CASRRPGTGFTGELFF
TGTGCCAGCAGGAGGCCCGGGACAGGGTTCACCGGGGAGCTGTTTTTT
>TRBV7-3|once|NA|TRBJ2-7
CASRTGGASYEQYF
TGTGCCAGCAGGACCGGGGGAGCTTCCTACGAGCAGTACTTC
>TRBV11-2|NA|TRBD2|TRBJ2-7
CASSQGIAGGPKYF
TGTGCCAGCAGCCAAGGGATAGCGGGAGGGCCCAAGTACTTC
>TRBV11-2|once|NA|TRBJ1-1
CASSLSRQSTEAFF
TGTGCCAGCAGCCTATCGCGACAGAGCACTGAAGCTTTCTTT
>TRBV5-6|NA|NA|TRBJ2-7
CASSLEGMRGIYEQYF
TGTGCCAGCAGCTTGGAGGGTATGAGAGGGATATACGAGCAGTACTTC
>TRBV27|few|TRBD1|TRBJ1-3
CASRFSGTGGRNTIYF
TGTGCCAGCAGATTCTCCGGGACAGGGGGAAGAAACACCATATATTTT
>TRBV5-1|NA|NA|TRBJ2-1
CASSLGLTSYNEQFF
TGCGCCAGCAGCTTGGGACTGACTTCCTACAATGAGCAGTTCTTC
>TRBV7-3|NA|NA|TRBJ2-5
CASSLGSGETQYF
TGTGCCAGCAGCTTAGGGTCGGGAGAGACCCAGTACTTC
>TRBV5-1|NA|TRBD2|TRBJ2-1
CASSRTRTPASEQFF
TGCGCCAGCAGCCGGACTAGAACCCCTGCTAGTGAGCAGTTCTTC
>TRBV6-1|NA|NA|TRBJ2-5
CASSEVRLRETQYF
TGTGCCAGCAGTGAAGTTAGGCTGCGGGAGACCCAGTACTTC
>TRBV6-5|NA|NA|TRBJ2-7
CASSYLGRRSRQYF
TGTGCCAGCAGTTACCTTGGGCGGAGGAGCAGGCAGTACTTC
>TRBV7-3|medium-sized|TRBD2|TRBJ2-1
CASSSTGGSYNEQFF
TGTGCCAGCAGCTCCACGGGGGGGTCGTACAATGAGCAGTTCTTC
>TRBV14|NA|NA|TRBJ2-3
CASSTLGRQAQYF
TGTGCCAGCAGCACACTGGGCAGACAGGCGCAGTATTTT
>TRBV7-9|NA|TRBD2|TRBJ2-3
CASSSYSLAGGWDTQYF
TGTGCCAGCAGCTCGTACTCGCTAGCGGGAGGTTGGGATACGCAGTATTTT
>TRBV5-1|NA|TRBD2|TRBJ2-5
CASSLAVLSRGGQETQYF
TGCGCCAGCAGCTTGGCTGTACTTTCGCGGGGGGGCCAAGAGACCCAGTACTTC
>TRBV27|NA|TRBD1|TRBJ1-4
CASRSDYRGSNEKLFF
TGTGCCAGCAGGTCAGACTACAGGGGATCTAATGAAAAACTGTTTTTT
>TRBV6-5|NA|TRBD1|TRBJ1-6
CASSPRDRDNSPLHF
TGTGCCAGCAGCCCGAGGGACAGGGATAATTCACCCCTCCACTTT
>TRBV12-5|NA|TRBD1|TRBJ1-3
CASGTPKTGLGGNTIYF
TGTGCTAGTGGCACGCCGAAGACAGGGTTAGGTGGAAACACCATATATTTT
>TRBV5-6|NA|NA|TRBJ2-1
CASSIISGPAGNEQFF
TGTGCCAGCTCTATAATAAGTGGACCCGCAGGGAATGAGCAGTTCTTC
>TRBV5-1|NA|NA|TRBJ2-7
CASSPGRADVSGQYF
TGCGCCAGCAGCCCAGGACGAGCGGATGTTTCGGGGCAGTACTTC
>TRBV6-5|NA|TRBD2|TRBJ2-3
CASSYSSGGAPDTQYF
TGTGCCAGCAGTTACTCTAGCGGGGGGGCCCCAGATACGCAGTATTTT
>TRBV14|NA|NA|TRBJ2-7
CASSLGQDYSYEQYF
TGTGCCAGCAGCCTAGGACAGGACTACTCCTACGAGCAGTACTTC
>TRBV11-2|NA|NA|TRBJ1-1
CASSFLGGDTEAFF
TGTGCCAGCAGCTTTCTAGGGGGGGACACTGAAGCTTTCTTT
>TRBV12-3/TRBV12-4|NA|TRBD2|TRBJ2-3
CASSWTSEAYF
TGTGCCAGCAGTTGGACTAGCGAGGCGTATTTT
>TRBV4-1|NA|NA|TRBJ2-7
CASSQESTYEQYF
TGCGCCAGCAGCCAAGAGAGCACCTACGAGCAGTACTTC
>TRBV6-5|NA|TRBD2|TRBJ2-1
CASKSGGAREQFF
TGTGCCAGCAAAAGCGGGGGGGCTCGGGAGCAGTTCTTC
>TRBV2|NA|NA|TRBJ1-2
CASSADSLYGYTF
TGTGCCAGCAGTGCCGACAGCCTGTATGGCTACACCTTC
>TRBV5-1|NA|NA|TRBJ1-2
CASTDSYGYTF
TGCGCCAGCACGGACAGCTATGGCTACACCTTC
>TRBV27|NA|NA|TRBJ1-1
CASRHSRGTLNTEAFF
TGTGCCAGCAGGCACTCCCGGGGAACATTGAACACTGAAGCTTTCTTT
>TRBV7-9|NA|TRBD1|TRBJ2-1
CASSHRSRTGALDEQFF
TGTGCCAGCAGCCATCGATCTAGGACAGGGGCCCTTGATGAGCAGTTCTTC
>TRBV5-1|NA|TRBD2|TRBJ2-1
CASSLGAGGYNEQFF
TGCGCCAGCAGCTTGGGGGCGGGAGGCTACAATGAGCAGTTCTTC
>TRBV19|NA|NA|TRBJ1-2
CASRSLEVVGYTF
TGTGCCAGTAGGAGCCTTGAGGTGGTTGGCTACACCTTC
>TRBV7-2|few|TRBD2|TRBJ2-7
CASSPSTAGVYEQYF
TGTGCCAGCAGCCCCTCCACGGCGGGGGTCTACGAGCAGTACTTC
>TRBV19|NA|NA|TRBJ1-6
CAGGGRRNSPLHF
TGTGCCGGGGGGGGCAGGCGGAATTCACCCCTCCACTTT
>TRBV5-4|NA|NA|TRBJ2-5
CASSFHGAQETQYF
TGTGCCAGCAGCTTCCACGGAGCCCAAGAGACCCAGTACTTC
>TRBV19|NA|NA|TRBJ1-5
CASSSLPGLSNQPQHF
TGTGCCAGTAGTTCCTTACCGGGACTGAGCAATCAGCCCCAGCATTTT
>TRBV6-5|NA|TRBD2|TRBJ2-7
CASRPGTSGAYEQYF
TGTGCCAGCAGGCCCGGGACTAGCGGGGCCTACGAGCAGTACTTC
>TRBV7-2|NA|NA|TRBJ2-5
CASSLATRETQYF
TGTGCCAGCAGCTTAGCAACTAGAGAGACCCAGTACTTC
>TRBV28|NA|NA|TRBJ1-1
CASSGPGSENTEAFF
TGTGCCAGCAGCGGCCCCGGCAGCGAGAACACTGAAGCTTTCTTT
>TRBV19|NA|NA|TRBJ2-5
CASSIGGYQETQYF
TGTGCCAGTAGTATTGGCGGGTACCAAGAGACCCAGTACTTC
>TRBV19|once|NA|TRBJ1-6
CASSEGKGYNSPLHF
TGTGCCAGTAGTGAGGGCAAGGGTTATAATTCACCCCTCCACTTT
>TRBV18|once|NA|TRBJ1-1
CASSPWDTRSNTEAFF
TGTGCCAGCTCACCTTGGGACACAAGATCGAACACTGAAGCTTTCTTT
>TRBV19|NA|NA|TRBJ2-7
CASSIRQNEQYF
TGTGCCAGTAGTATTCGACAGAACGAGCAGTACTTC
>TRBV7-2|NA|NA|TRBJ1-1
CASSSPFRGTEAFF
TGTGCCAGCAGCTCCCCTTTTCGGGGCACTGAAGCTTTCTTT
>TRBV6-5|few|NA|TRBJ1-2
CATYGRREGYTF
TGTGCCACCTATGGCCGCAGGGAAGGCTACACCTTC
>TRBV6-5|NA|NA|TRBJ2-1
CASSPTITNNEQFF
TGTGCCAGCAGTCCCACCATTACAAACAATGAGCAGTTCTTC
>TRBV6-2/TRBV6-3|few|NA|TRBJ2-4
CASSSPTTTTKNIQYF
TGTGCCAGCAGTTCCCCCACAACCACAACCAAAAACATTCAGTACTTC
>TRBV19|NA|NA|TRBJ1-1
CASSIGPTGAFF
TGTGCCAGTAGTATAGGCCCCACTGGAGCTTTCTTT
>TRBV19|NA|NA|TRBJ1-5
CASSIGASNQPQHF
TGTGCCAGTAGTATAGGGGCAAGCAATCAGCCCCAGCATTTT
>TRBV28|NA|TRBD1|TRBJ1-2
CASIGDRGKPVTYGYTF
TGTGCCAGCATAGGGGACAGGGGCAAGCCGGTGACCTATGGCTACACCTTC
>TRBV25-1|NA|NA|TRBJ2-7
CASSDRGHSSYEQYF
TGTGCCAGCAGTGACAGGGGACATTCCTCCTACGAGCAGTACTTC
>TRBV7-2|NA|TRBD2|TRBJ2-3
CASSFSSGIFTDTQYF
TGTGCCAGCAGCTTTTCTAGCGGGATATTCACAGATACGCAGTATTTT
>TRBV7-2|NA|NA|TRBJ1-1
CASSLNNWSGTEAFF
TGTGCCAGCAGCTTAAATAACTGGTCAGGGACTGAAGCTTTCTTT
>TRBV5-5|few|NA|TRBJ2-5
CASSSGVRGQETQYF
TGTGCCAGCAGCTCCGGGGTCCGGGGGCAAGAGACCCAGTACTTC
>TRBV21-1|few|NA|TRBJ2-5
CASSKSTGVLLPLQETQYF
TGTGCCAGCAGCAAATCGACCGGGGTATTGCTCCCCTTACAAGAGACCCAGTACTTC
>TRBV14|NA|NA|TRBJ2-7
CASSPTKQSSSYEQYF
TGTGCCAGCAGCCCTACCAAACAGAGTAGCTCCTACGAGCAGTACTTC
>TRBV7-2|NA|TRBD1|TRBJ1-5
CASRKGTGGNQPQHF
TGTGCCAGCAGAAAAGGGACAGGGGGCAATCAGCCCCAGCATTTT
>TRBV5-1|once|NA|TRBJ1-5
CASSLEAGQPQHF
TGCGCCAGCAGCTTGGAGGCAGGTCAGCCCCAGCATTTT